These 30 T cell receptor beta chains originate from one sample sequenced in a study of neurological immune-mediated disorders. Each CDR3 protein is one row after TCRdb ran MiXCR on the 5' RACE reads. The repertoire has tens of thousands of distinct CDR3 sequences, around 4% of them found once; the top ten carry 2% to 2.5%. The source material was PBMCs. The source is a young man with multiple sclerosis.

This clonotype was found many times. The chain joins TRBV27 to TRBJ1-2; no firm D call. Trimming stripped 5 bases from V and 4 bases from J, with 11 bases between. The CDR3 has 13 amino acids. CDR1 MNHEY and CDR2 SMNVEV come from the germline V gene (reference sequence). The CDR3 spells CASSATSPYGYTF. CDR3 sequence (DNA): TGTGCCAGCAGTGCTACAAGCCCCTATGGCTACACCTTC.

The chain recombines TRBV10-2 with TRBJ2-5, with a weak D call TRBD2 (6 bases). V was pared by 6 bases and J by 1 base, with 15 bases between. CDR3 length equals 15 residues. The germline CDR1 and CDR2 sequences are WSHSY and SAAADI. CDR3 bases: TGCGCCAGCAGGGGACTGGATGGAGTCCAAGAGACCCAGTACTTC. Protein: CASRGLDGVQETQYF.

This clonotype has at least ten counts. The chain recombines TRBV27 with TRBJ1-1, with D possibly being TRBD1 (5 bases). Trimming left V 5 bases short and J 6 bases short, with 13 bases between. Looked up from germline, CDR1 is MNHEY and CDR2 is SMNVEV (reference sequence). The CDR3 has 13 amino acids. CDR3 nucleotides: TGTGCCAGCAGTACGACAGTTAGCGCTGAAGCTTTCTTT. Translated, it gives CASSTTVSAEAFF.

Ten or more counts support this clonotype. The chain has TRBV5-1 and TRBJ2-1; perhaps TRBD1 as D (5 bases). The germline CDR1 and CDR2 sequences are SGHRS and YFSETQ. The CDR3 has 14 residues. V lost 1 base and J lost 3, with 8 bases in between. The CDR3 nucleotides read TGCGCCAGCAGCTTGTTAGGGGACTACAATGAGCAGTTCTTC. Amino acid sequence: CASSLLGDYNEQFF.

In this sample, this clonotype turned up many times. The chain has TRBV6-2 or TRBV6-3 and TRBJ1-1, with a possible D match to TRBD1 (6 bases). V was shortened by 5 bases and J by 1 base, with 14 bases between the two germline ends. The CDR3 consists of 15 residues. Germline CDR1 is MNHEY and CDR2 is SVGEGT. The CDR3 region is CASSLSGQSNTEAFF. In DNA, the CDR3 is TGTGCCAGCAGTCTCTCCGGACAGTCGAACACTGAAGCTTTCTTT.

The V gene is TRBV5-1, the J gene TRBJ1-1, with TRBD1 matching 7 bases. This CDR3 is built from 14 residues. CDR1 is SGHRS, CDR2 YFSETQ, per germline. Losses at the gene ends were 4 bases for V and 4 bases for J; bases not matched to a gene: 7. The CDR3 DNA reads TGCGCCAGCAGCGAGACACAGGGGCCCACTGAAGCTTTCTTT. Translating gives CASSETQGPTEAFF.

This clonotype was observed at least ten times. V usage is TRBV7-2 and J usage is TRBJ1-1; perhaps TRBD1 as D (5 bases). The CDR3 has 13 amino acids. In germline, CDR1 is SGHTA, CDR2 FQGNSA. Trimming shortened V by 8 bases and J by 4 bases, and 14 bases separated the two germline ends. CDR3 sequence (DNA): TGTGCCAGCCTCCGGGCGAGGGGCACTGAAGCTTTCTTT. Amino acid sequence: CASLRARGTEAFF.

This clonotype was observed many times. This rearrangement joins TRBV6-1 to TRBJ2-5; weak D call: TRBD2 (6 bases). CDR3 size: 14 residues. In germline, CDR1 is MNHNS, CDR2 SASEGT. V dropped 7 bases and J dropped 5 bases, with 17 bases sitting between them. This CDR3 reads CASTGWGLGETQYF. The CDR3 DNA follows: TGTGCCAGCACTGGTTGGGGACTGGGGGAGACCCAGTACTTC.

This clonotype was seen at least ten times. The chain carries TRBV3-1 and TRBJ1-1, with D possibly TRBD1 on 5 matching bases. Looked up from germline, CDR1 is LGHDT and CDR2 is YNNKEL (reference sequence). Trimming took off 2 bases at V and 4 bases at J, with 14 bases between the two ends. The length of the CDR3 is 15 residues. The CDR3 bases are TGTGCCAGCAGCCAATATAGGACAAGCCCCACTGAAGCTTTCTTT. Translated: CASSQYRTSPTEAFF.

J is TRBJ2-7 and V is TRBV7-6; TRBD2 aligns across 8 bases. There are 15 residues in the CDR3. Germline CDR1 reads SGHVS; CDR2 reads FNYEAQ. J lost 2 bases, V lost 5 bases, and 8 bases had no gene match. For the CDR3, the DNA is TGTGCCAGCAGCCGCACCGACGGGGGGGCCTACGAGCAGTACTTC. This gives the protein CASSRTDGGAYEQYF.

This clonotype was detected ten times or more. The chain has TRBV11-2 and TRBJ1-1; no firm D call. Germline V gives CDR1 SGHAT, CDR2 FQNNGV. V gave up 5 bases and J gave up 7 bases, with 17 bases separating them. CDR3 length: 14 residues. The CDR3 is CASSRERGSGEAFF. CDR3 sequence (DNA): TGTGCCAGCAGCCGAGAGAGAGGCTCGGGTGAAGCTTTCTTT.

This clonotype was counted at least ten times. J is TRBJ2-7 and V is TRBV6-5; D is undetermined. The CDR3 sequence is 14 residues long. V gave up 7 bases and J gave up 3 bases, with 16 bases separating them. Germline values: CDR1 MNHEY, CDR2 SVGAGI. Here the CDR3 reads CASKLEPNYYEQYF. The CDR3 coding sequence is TGTGCCAGCAAATTGGAGCCGAACTACTACGAGCAGTACTTC.

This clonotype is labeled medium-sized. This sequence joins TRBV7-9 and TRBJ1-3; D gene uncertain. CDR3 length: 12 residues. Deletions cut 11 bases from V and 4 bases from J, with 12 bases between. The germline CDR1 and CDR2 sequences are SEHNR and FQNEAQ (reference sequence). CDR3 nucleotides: TGTGCCGGGAGCGAATCCGGAAACACCATATATTTT. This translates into CAGSESGNTIYF.

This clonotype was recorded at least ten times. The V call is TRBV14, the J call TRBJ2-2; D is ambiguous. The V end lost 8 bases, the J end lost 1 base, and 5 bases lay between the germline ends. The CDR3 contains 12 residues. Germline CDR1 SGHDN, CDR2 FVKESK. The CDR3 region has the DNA TGTGCCAGCCGGCAGAACACCGGGGAGCTGTTTTTT. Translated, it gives CASRQNTGELFF.

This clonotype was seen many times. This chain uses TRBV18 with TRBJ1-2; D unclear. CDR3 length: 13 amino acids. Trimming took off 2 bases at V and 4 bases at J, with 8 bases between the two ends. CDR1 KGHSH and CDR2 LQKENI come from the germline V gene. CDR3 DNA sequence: TGTGCCAGCTCACCAGCGGACGGCTATGGCTACACCTTC. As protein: CASSPADGYGYTF.

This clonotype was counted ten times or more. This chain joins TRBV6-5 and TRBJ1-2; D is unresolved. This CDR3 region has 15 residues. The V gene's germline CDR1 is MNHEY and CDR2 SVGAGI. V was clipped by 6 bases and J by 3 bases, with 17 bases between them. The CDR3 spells CASSRASGRHYGYTF. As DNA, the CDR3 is TGTGCCAGCAGCCGCGCGTCTGGTCGGCACTATGGCTACACCTTC.

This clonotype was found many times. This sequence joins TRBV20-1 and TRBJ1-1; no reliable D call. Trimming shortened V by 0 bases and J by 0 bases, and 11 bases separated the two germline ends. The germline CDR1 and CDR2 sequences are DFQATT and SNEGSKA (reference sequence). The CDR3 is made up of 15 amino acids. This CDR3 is CSARDRRLMNTEAFF. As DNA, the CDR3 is TGCAGTGCTAGAGATCGGAGGCTTATGAACACTGAAGCTTTCTTT.

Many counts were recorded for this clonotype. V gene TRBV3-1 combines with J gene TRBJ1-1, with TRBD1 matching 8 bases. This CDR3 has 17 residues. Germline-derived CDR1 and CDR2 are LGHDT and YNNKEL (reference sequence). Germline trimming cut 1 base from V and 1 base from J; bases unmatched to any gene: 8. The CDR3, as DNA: TGTGCCAGCAGCCAAGTCCCCGGACAGGGAGGGAACACTGAAGCTTTCTTT. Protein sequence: CASSQVPGQGGNTEAFF.

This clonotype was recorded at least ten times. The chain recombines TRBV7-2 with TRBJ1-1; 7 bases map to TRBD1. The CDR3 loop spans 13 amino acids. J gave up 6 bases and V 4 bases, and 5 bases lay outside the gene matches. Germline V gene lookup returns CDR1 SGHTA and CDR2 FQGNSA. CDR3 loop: CASSSTGVAEAFF. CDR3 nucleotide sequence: TGTGCCAGCAGCTCAACAGGGGTTGCTGAAGCTTTCTTT.

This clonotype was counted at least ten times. The CDR3: CASSFQGEETQYF. CDR3 bases: TGCGCCAGCAGCTTCCAAGGGGAGGAGACCCAGTACTTC. The rearrangement uses TRBV5-1 and TRBJ2-5; D is possibly TRBD1 or TRBD2 (5 bases each). V lost 2 bases and J 5 bases, leaving 10 bases between the germline ends. Germline V gene lookup returns CDR1 SGHRS and CDR2 YFSETQ. The CDR3 is made up of 13 amino acids.

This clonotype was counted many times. CDR3 region: CSARGRTGGAYGYTF. CDR3 coding DNA: TGCAGTGCTAGAGGGAGGACAGGGGGCGCCTATGGCTACACCTTC. The V call is TRBV20-1, the J call TRBJ1-2; TRBD1 matches 11 bases. Germline V CDR1 and CDR2: DFQATT, SNEGSKA (reference sequence). This CDR3 is built from 15 residues. V gave up 1 base and J gave up 4 bases; unmatched junction bases: 5.

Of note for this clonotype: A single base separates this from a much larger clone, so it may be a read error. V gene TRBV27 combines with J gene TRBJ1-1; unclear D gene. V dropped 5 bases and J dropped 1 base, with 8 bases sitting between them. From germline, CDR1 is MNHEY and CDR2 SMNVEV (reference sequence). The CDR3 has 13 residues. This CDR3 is CASSLKRNTEAFF. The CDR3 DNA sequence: TGTGCCAGCAGTCTAAAAAGGAACACTGAAGCTTTCTTT.

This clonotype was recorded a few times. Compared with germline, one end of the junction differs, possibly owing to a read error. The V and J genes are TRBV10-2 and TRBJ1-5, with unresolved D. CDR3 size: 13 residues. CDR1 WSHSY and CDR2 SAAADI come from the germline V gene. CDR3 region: CASSGEGYQPQNF. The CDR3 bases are TGCGCCAGCAGTGGGGAGGGATATCAGCCCCAGAATTTT.

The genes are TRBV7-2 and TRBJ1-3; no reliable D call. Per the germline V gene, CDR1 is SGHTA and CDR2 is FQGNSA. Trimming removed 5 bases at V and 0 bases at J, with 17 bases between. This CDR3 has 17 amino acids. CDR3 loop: CASSPSPPSHSGNTIYF. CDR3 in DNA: TGTGCCAGCAGCCCTTCCCCCCCAAGCCACTCTGGAAACACCATATATTTT.

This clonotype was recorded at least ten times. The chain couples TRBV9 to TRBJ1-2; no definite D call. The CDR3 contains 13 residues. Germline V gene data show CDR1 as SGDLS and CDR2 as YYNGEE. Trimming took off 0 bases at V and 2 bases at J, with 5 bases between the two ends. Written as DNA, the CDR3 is TGTGCCAGCAGCGTAGACACCAACTATGGCTACACCTTC. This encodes CASSVDTNYGYTF.

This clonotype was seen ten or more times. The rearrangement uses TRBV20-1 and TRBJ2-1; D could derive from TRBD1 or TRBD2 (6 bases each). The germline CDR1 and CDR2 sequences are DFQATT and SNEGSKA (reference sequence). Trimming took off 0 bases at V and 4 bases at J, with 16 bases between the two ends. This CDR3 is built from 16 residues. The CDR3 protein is CSARDRAGGPYNEQFF. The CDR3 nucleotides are TGCAGTGCTAGAGATCGAGCCGGGGGCCCGTACAATGAGCAGTTCTTC.

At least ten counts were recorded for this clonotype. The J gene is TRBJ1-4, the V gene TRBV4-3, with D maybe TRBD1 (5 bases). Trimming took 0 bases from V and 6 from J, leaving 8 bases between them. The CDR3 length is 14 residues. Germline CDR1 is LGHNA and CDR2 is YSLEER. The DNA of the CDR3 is TGCGCCAGCAGCCAAGACAGGGCCGATGAAAAACTGTTTTTT. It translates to CASSQDRADEKLFF.

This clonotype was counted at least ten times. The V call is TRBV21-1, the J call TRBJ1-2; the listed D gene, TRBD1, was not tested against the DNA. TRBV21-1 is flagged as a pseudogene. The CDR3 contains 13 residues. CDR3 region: CASSKESGTRELF. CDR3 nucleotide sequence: TGTGCCAGCAGCAAAGAGTCGGGGACACGGGAACTCTTC.

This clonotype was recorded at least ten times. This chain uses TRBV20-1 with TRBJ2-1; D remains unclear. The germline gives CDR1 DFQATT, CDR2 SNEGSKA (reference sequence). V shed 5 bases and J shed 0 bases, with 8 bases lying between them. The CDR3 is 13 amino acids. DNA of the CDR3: TGCAGTGCTGTCCCGCACTCCTACAATGAGCAGTTCTTC. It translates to CSAVPHSYNEQFF.

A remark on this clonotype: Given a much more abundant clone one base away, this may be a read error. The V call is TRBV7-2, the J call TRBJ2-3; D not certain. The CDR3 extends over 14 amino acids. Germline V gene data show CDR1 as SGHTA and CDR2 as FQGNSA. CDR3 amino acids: CANSLLRGTDTQYF. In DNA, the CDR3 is TGTGCCAACAGCTTGCTAAGGGGCACAGATACGCAGTATTTT.